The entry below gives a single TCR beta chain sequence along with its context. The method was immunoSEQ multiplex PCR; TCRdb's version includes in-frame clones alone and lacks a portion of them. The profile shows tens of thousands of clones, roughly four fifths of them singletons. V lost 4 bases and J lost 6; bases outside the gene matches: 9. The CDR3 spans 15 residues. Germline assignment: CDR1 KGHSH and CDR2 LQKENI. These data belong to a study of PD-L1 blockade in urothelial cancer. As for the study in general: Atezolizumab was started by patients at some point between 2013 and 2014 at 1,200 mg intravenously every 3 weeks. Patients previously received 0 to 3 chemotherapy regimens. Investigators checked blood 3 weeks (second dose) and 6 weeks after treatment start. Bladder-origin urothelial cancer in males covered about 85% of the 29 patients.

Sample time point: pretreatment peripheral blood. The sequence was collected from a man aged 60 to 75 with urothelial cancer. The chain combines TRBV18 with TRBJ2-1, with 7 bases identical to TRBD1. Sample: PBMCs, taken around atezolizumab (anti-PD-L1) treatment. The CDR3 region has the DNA TGTGCCAGCTCACAAGAGACAGGGAGTGGCAATGAGCAGTTCTTC. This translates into CASSQETGSGNEQFF.